Given below is one TCR beta chain in context. This sample was included in a study of blood T cell repertoires in COVID-19. Per the original data handling: Amplification of reference gene primers provided the estimated nucleated cell counts. Measured with immunoSEQ multiplex PCR; TCRdb has only the in-frame clones, and not every one. From that table come the V and J calls and clone size; the DNA was used to work out D and trimming. The sample carries about 200,000 clones, roughly 84% recorded once. Material: peripheral blood. The TCR comes from a human donor in a cohort sampled during active COVID-19.

The DNA for the CDR3 is TGCGCCAGCAGCTTGGGGAGGGTTTATCAAGAGACCCAGTACTTC. The encoded protein is CASSLGRVYQETQYF. The chain carries TRBV5-1 and TRBJ2-5; the D gene is possibly TRBD2 (6 bases). Germline V gene sequence: CDR1 SGHRS, CDR2 YFSETQ. The V end lost 0 bases, the J end lost 2 bases, and 11 bases lay between the germline ends. This CDR3 contains 15 residues.